The 7 T cell receptor beta chains below all came from one sample that was sequenced in a study of cytomegalovirus exposure and HLA in healthy donors. In the PCR, 60 Vbeta and 13 Jbeta primers were used. Clones were sequenced by immunoSEQ multiplex PCR, and TCRdb holds only the in-frame ones, with some missing. The table records some 200,000 clones, 79% of them present only once. Material: PBMCs. Receptors originate from a woman aged 50 to 65 in good health and CMV-seronegative.

V usage is TRBV27 and J usage is TRBJ2-7, with D possibly being TRBD1 (6 bases). This CDR3 has 15 amino acids. The V gene lost 6 bases and the J gene lost 5 bases, with 20 bases spanning the gap. Germline V CDR1 and CDR2: MNHEY, SMNVEV (reference sequence). The CDR3 bases are TGTGCCAGCAGAGGGAAAACCGGGACACACCACGAGCAGTACTTC. Encoded protein: CASRGKTGTHHEQYF.

The V call is TRBV19, the J call TRBJ2-5; 7 nucleotides line up with TRBD2. Near its end, the DNA agrees better with TRBJ2-7, so the J call may be wrong. Germline CDR1 is LNHDA and CDR2 is SQIVND (reference sequence). The CDR3 is 13 residues long. CDR3 sequence (DNA): TGTGCCAGTAGTATAAGGGAGGGCTACGAGCAGTACTTC. Translating it yields CASSIREGYEQYF.

The chain's CDR3 is CASSQISGGAGDIQYF. CDR3 DNA: TGCGCCAGCAGCCAAATTAGCGGGGGGGCCGGGGACATTCAGTACTTC. The chain has TRBV4-3 and TRBJ2-4, with 11 bases identical to TRBD2. The CDR3 is 16 residues long. Germline values: CDR1 LGHNA, CDR2 YSLEER. V lost 2 bases and J lost 8; bases outside the gene matches: 8.

The chain couples TRBV7-2 to TRBJ1-5; no clear D. In germline, CDR1 is SGHTA, CDR2 FQGNSA. V lost 5 bases and J lost 1, with 21 bases in between. This CDR3 comprises 18 residues. CDR3 sequence: CASSLHGPAGASNQPQHF. Written as DNA, the CDR3 is TGTGCCAGCAGCCTTCATGGGCCGGCAGGTGCCAGCAATCAGCCCCAGCATTTT.

The DNA of the CDR3 is TGTGCCAGCAGTTCCTCCGGGAGCCTTGCCGAGCAGTACTTC. It encodes CASSSSGSLAEQYF. The gene calls are TRBV27 and TRBJ2-7, with a tentative D call TRBD2 (6 bases). Germline V gene lookup returns CDR1 MNHEY and CDR2 SMNVEV (reference sequence). This CDR3 region has 14 residues. Trimming removed 4 bases from V and 6 bases from J, with 16 bases in between.

V and J are TRBV28 and TRBJ2-2; 9 bases map to TRBD1. The germline CDR1 and CDR2 sequences are MDHEN and SYDVKM. This CDR3 region has 15 residues. J gave up 7 bases and V 6 bases, and 9 bases lay outside the gene matches. The CDR3 is CASRAGTGFFGELFF. DNA for the CDR3: TGTGCCAGCAGGGCCGGGACAGGGTTTTTCGGGGAGCTGTTTTTT.

This chain connects TRBV30 to TRBJ2-2; D might be TRBD1 (6 bases). Germline CDR1 GTSNPN, CDR2 SVGIG (reference sequence). The V and J ends lost 5 bases and 4 bases respectively, with 14 bases between them. This CDR3 contains 14 residues. The CDR3 reads CAWGTGSGTGELFF. CDR3 DNA: TGTGCCTGGGGTACAGGGTCGGGCACCGGGGAGCTGTTTTTT. Full variable domain (remainder filled in from reference TRBV30 and TRBJ2-2): SQTIHQWPATLVQPVGSPLSLECTVEGTSNPNLYWYRQAAGRGLQLLFYSVGIGQISSEVPQNLSASRPQDRQFILSSKKLLLSDSGFYLCAWGTGSGTGELFFGEGSRLTVL.